These 17 T cell receptor beta chains share one sample of origin, sequenced in a study of cytomegalovirus exposure and HLA in healthy donors. 60 Vbeta and 13 Jbeta primers were used in PCR. Sequencing used immunoSEQ multiplex PCR; TCRdb keeps in-frame clones, though not all of them. The sample has around 120,000 clones; about 74% are singletons. What was sequenced was PBMCs. The receptor source for this set is a woman in her thirties or forties in good health and CMV-seropositive.

J is TRBJ2-7 and V is TRBV11-1, with 9 nucleotides matching TRBD2. CDR3 length: 18 amino acids. After removal of 5 bases from V and 7 bases from J, the junction contained 21 bases not matched to a gene. CDR1 and CDR2 (germline): SGHAT, FQDESV (reference sequence). In nucleotides, the CDR3 is TGTGCCAGCAGCGCAGGGGTATCTAGCGGGATGGGGATGTTGGAGCAGTACTTC. It yields the protein CASSAGVSSGMGMLEQYF.

This rearrangement joins TRBV5-1 to TRBJ2-2; D not resolved. Trimming shortened V by 7 bases and J by 4 bases, and 23 bases separated the two germline ends. Germline CDR1 reads SGHRS; CDR2 reads YFSETQ. The CDR3 spans 17 residues. The CDR3 here is CASGQNEIGVGTGELFF. CDR3 coding DNA: TGCGCCAGCGGTCAAAACGAAATCGGAGTCGGCACCGGGGAGCTGTTTTTT.

In its sample, this clone was seen a few times. The V call is TRBV6-5, the J call TRBJ1-1, with TRBD1 identical over 9 bases. Germline trimming cut 0 bases from V and 7 bases from J; bases unmatched to any gene: 6. Germline V gene lookup returns CDR1 MNHEY and CDR2 SVGAGI. This CDR3 has 15 residues. CDR3 DNA sequence: TGTGCCAGCAGTTACTCGCACAGGGGGCAAAGTGAAGCTTTCTTT. Translated: CASSYSHRGQSEAFF.

The V gene is TRBV5-6, the J gene TRBJ1-2, with 8 bases that match TRBD1. CDR3 length: 15 residues. CDR1 and CDR2 (germline): SGHDT, YYEEEE. The trim removed 3 bases at V and 3 bases at J, leaving 7 bases unmatched. The CDR3 region is CASSSPGQAYYGYTF. CDR3 coding DNA: TGTGCCAGCAGCTCACCGGGACAGGCGTACTATGGCTACACCTTC.

The CDR3, as DNA: TGTGCCAGCAGCGCCAGACAGGGTAATAATTCACCCCTCCACTTT. Its protein product is CASSARQGNNSPLHF. This chain links TRBV5-6 with TRBJ1-6, with 7 bases that match TRBD1. This CDR3 has 15 residues. In germline, CDR1 is SGHDT, CDR2 YYEEEE. The V and J ends lost 4 bases and 5 bases, in that order; junction bases with no gene match: 6.

The V gene is TRBV5-4, the J gene TRBJ2-3; TRBD2 matches at 7 bases. Germline trimming cut 2 bases from V and 6 bases from J; bases unmatched to any gene: 15. The germline V gene encodes CDR1 SGHNT and CDR2 YYREEE (reference sequence). This CDR3 is 17 amino acids long. The DNA of the CDR3 is TGTGCCAGCAGCTTACCCACTCTAGGCGGGGGTGCCGATACGCAGTATTTT. Its protein is CASSLPTLGGGADTQYF.

This clone has just one count. The chain couples TRBV9 to TRBJ2-1, with no clear D. This CDR3 is 14 amino acids long. The germline gives CDR1 SGDLS, CDR2 YYNGEE. V lost 1 base, J lost 8 bases, and 13 bases lay in between. In DNA form, the CDR3 reads TGTGCCAGCAGCGTAATACCTAGACGCGATGAGCAGTTCTTC. This gives the protein CASSVIPRRDEQFF.

The chain couples TRBV11-2 to TRBJ2-2; maybe TRBD1 (5 bases). Trimming removed 6 bases at V and 15 bases at J, with 14 bases between. The CDR3 is 11 residues long. Germline assignment: CDR1 SGHAT and CDR2 FQNNGV. CDR3 region: CASRERGWVFF. In DNA form, the CDR3 reads TGTGCCAGCAGGGAAAGGGGTTGGGTGTTTTTT.

The V gene is TRBV5-1, the J gene TRBJ2-3; 7 bases map to TRBD1. Germline V gives CDR1 SGHRS, CDR2 YFSETQ. V was clipped by 4 bases and J by 2 bases; unmatched bases: 7. The CDR3 covers 15 residues. CDR3 loop: CASSLGTVITDTQYF. The CDR3 coding sequence is TGCGCCAGCAGCCTCGGGACAGTGATCACAGATACGCAGTATTTT. Looking up the rest from reference TRBV5-1 and TRBJ2-3 gives the full variable domain: KAGVTQTPRYLIKTRGQQVTLSCSPISGHRSVSWYQQTPGQGLQFLFEYFSETQRNKGNFPGRFSGRQFSNSRSEMNVSTLELGDSALYLCASSLGTVITDTQYFGPGTRLTVL.

The genes are TRBV6-5 and TRBJ2-5, with D tentatively TRBD1 (5 bases). The tail of the sequence fits TRBJ2-7 better, so the J call may be wrong. This CDR3 is built from 14 residues. Germline CDR1 and CDR2: MNHEY and SVGAGI. This CDR3 is CASSPGHQAYEQYF. The CDR3 nucleotides read TGTGCCAGCAGTCCTGGACACCAAGCCTACGAGCAGTACTTC.

This clone was counted a single time. The chain employs TRBV18 and TRBJ1-3; D gene unclear. Trimming took off 2 bases at V and 0 bases at J, with 11 bases between the two ends. Germline V gene sequence: CDR1 KGHSH, CDR2 LQKENI. The CDR3 contains 16 residues. The CDR3, as DNA: TGTGCCAGCTCACCAGATATTGGGAGCTCTGGAAACACCATATATTTT. It encodes CASSPDIGSSGNTIYF.

CDR3 in amino acids: CASSGEGAGELFF. The CDR3 DNA reads as TGTGCCAGCAGTGGTGAGGGCGCCGGGGAGCTGTTTTTT. The genes are TRBV6-1 and TRBJ2-2; tentatively, D is TRBD2 (5 bases). Germline V CDR1 and CDR2: MNHNS, SASEGT. Trimming removed 4 bases at V and 6 bases at J, with 9 bases between. The CDR3 spans 13 residues.

The chain links TRBV19 to TRBJ1-2; 9 bases match TRBD1. Per germline, CDR1 LNHDA and CDR2 SQIVND (reference sequence). This CDR3 region has 14 residues. The V gene end was trimmed by 5 bases and the J gene end by 5 bases; junction bases not matched to a gene: 6. The CDR3 nucleotides are TGTGCCAGTAGTTCCTGGACAGGGGAGTATGGCTACACCTTC. This encodes CASSSWTGEYGYTF.

The V call is TRBV10-3, the J call TRBJ2-6; D remains unclear. Trimming removed 4 bases from V and 5 bases from J, with 18 bases in between. Germline V gene lookup returns CDR1 ENHRY and CDR2 SYGVKD. The CDR3 spans 17 residues. In nucleotides, the CDR3 is TGTGCCATCAGTGCTGGAAACCAGGAAACGTGGGCCAACGTCCTGACTTTC. It encodes CAISAGNQETWANVLTF.

This clone was seen just once. The V gene is TRBV25-1, the J gene TRBJ1-5; perhaps TRBD1 as D (6 bases). V lost 4 bases and J 1 base, leaving 11 bases between the germline ends. CDR1 and CDR2 from the germline V gene are MGHDK and SYGVNS. This CDR3 is 15 amino acids long. The CDR3 is CASSAGQLSNQPQHF. The DNA for the CDR3 is TGTGCCAGCAGTGCTGGACAGCTCAGCAATCAGCCCCAGCATTTT.

The rearrangement joins TRBV15 to TRBJ2-7; D gene unclear. V shed 1 base and J shed 2 bases, with 12 bases lying between them. Germline CDR1 and CDR2: LNHNV and YYDKDF (reference sequence). The CDR3 loop spans 15 amino acids. The CDR3 nucleotides are TGTGCCACCAGCAGAGGAGGTCCGGCCCCCTACGAGCAGTACTTC. Protein product: CATSRGGPAPYEQYF.

The V call is TRBV27, the J call TRBJ1-2; D is unclear. The CDR3 runs 14 residues. Trimming pared 6 bases from V and 4 bases from J, leaving 15 bases between. The germline CDR1 and CDR2 sequences are MNHEY and SMNVEV (reference sequence). The DNA of the CDR3 is TGTGCCAGCAGGCCGATGGGGAGCAGCTATGGCTACACCTTC. Its translation is CASRPMGSSYGYTF.